This T cell receptor (beta chain) comes out of a study of T cell repertoires in cytomegalovirus infection. Study at large: Shared public TCR beta signatures pointed to both CMV infection and a matching HLA type.

This clonotype has just one count. Its cognate antigen is unknown. A much larger clonotype is one base distant, so this may be a read error. The V gene's germline CDR1 is LGHNA and CDR2 YSLEER. J gave up 6 bases and V 1 base, and 9 bases lay outside the gene matches. The CDR3 consists of 17 residues. TCRdb passed the reads through MiXCR, listing each CDR3 protein once. Of some 940,000 distinct CDR3 sequences in the sample, around 32% were seen once. Findings of the study overall: Summed frequency of public TCR beta families distinguished CMV carriers with the relevant HLA. CMV-specific TCR beta clonotypes restricted by HLA-C were the ones dominating the ex vivo response.

This chain uses TRBV4-3 with TRBJ2-1; 10 bases fit TRBD2. The sequenced sample was cultured CD8+ T cells from PBMCs, obtained from culture after CMV antigen stimulation. The source of this sequence is a human donor in good health (CMV status not recorded). Some clones in this sample may be carry-over from other donors' samples. CDR3 in amino acids: CASSQVGSGGAGNEQFF. Written as DNA, the CDR3 is TGCGCCAGCAGCCAAGTTGGAAGCGGGGGGGCCGGCAATGAGCAGTTCTTC.